The rows below give T cell receptor beta chains drawn from one sample of a study of T cell clusters in autoimmune cytopenias. Reanalyzing the multiplex PCR reads, TCRdb keeps one entry per CDR3 protein, without DNA. The record lists several thousand distinct CDR3 sequences, of which the ten most abundant hold approximately 4%. This same sample was also taken into another study, of T cell repertoires in aging, cancer and after chemotherapy.

Sequencing was performed on peripheral blood. The receptors come from a human donor in good health. Both conserved end residues are part of each CDR3. Part of the rows lack a size; the others show once, few, many or a class for expanded clones.

CDR3aa: CASRPSGANVLTF
abundance: -
j_gene: TRBJ2-6
v_gene: TRBV5-6
len: 13

CDR3aa: CASSIGGGGDEQFF
abundance: medium-sized
j_gene: TRBJ2-1
v_gene: TRBV19
len: 14

CDR3aa: CASSRTSGMYEQFF
abundance: medium-sized
j_gene: TRBJ2-1
v_gene: TRBV6-5
len: 14

CDR3aa: CSVLNRDYNEQFF
abundance: large
j_gene: TRBJ2-1
v_gene: TRBV29-1
len: 13

CDR3aa: CASSDRGRPSNEQFF
abundance: medium-sized
j_gene: TRBJ2-1
v_gene: TRBV6-5
len: 15

CDR3aa: CASSLGRVSNQPQHF
abundance: -
j_gene: TRBJ1-5
v_gene: TRBV12-3/TRBV12-4
len: 15

CDR3aa: CSLSGGYQETQYF
abundance: medium-sized
j_gene: TRBJ2-5
v_gene: TRBV29-1
len: 13

CDR3aa: CASSRTGFGYEQYF
abundance: -
j_gene: TRBJ2-7
v_gene: TRBV12-3/TRBV12-4
len: 14

CDR3aa: CAWSPYRGREAFF
abundance: -
j_gene: TRBJ1-1
v_gene: TRBV30
len: 13

CDR3aa: CASSMAKSDTQYF
abundance: -
j_gene: TRBJ2-3
v_gene: TRBV7-2
len: 13

CDR3aa: CASTSGTASSYEQYF
abundance: medium-sized
j_gene: TRBJ2-7
v_gene: TRBV19
len: 15

CDR3aa: CATSVASNTGELFF
abundance: -
j_gene: TRBJ2-2
v_gene: TRBV24-1
len: 14

CDR3aa: CATSGGNYNEQFF
abundance: medium-sized
j_gene: TRBJ2-1
v_gene: TRBV19
len: 13

CDR3aa: CASSGQGHASYEQYF
abundance: medium-sized
j_gene: TRBJ2-7
v_gene: TRBV19
len: 15